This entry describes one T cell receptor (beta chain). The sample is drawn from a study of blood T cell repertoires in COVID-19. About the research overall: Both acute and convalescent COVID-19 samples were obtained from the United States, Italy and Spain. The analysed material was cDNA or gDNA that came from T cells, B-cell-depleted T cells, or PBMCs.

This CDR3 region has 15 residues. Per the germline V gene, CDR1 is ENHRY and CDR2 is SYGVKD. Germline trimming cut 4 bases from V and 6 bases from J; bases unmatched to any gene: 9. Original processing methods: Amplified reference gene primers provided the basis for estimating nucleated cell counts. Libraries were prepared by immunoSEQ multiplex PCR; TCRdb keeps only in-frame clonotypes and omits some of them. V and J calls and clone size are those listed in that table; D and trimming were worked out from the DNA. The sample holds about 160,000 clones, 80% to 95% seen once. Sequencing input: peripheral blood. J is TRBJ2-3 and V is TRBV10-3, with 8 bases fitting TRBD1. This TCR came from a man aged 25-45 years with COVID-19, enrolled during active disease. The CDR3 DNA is TGTGCCATCAGTGGGGGACAGGTGCCCCCGGATACGCAGTATTTT. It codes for CAISGGQVPPDTQYF.